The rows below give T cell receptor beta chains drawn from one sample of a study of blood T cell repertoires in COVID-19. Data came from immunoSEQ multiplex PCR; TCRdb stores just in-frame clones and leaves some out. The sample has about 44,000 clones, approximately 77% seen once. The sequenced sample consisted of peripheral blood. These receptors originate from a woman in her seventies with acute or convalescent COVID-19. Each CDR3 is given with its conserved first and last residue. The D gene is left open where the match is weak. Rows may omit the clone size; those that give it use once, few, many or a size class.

TGTGCCAGCAGCATGGGAAGGGCGGGACCCTACGAGCAGTACTTC CASSMGRAGPYEQYF TRBV6-5 - TRBJ2-7 -
TGTGCCAGCACCTTCAGGGTGAACACTGAAGCTTTCTTT CASTFRVNTEAFF TRBV7-6 few TRBJ1-1 -
TGTGCCAGCAGTTACCTACAGGGCAATCAGCCCCAGCATTTT CASSYLQGNQPQHF TRBV6-2/TRBV6-3 - TRBJ1-5 -
TGTGCCAGCAGCGTAGGAGGCAGGAACACTGAAGCTTTCTTT CASSVGGRNTEAFF TRBV9 - TRBJ1-1 -
TGTGCCACCAGCCGGACAGGGGGTCAGCCCCAGCATTTT CATSRTGGQPQHF TRBV24-1 few TRBJ1-5 TRBD1
TGTGCCAGCTCACAAGACTTCCAGGGGGCAAGGAACACTGAAGCTTTCTTT CASSQDFQGARNTEAFF TRBV18 - TRBJ1-1 TRBD1
TGCGCCAGCAGCCCCTCGGTAGCGGGGATCTACGAGCAGTACTTC CASSPSVAGIYEQYF TRBV4-1 - TRBJ2-7 TRBD2
TGCGCCAGCAGCTTCCAACAGGGGGGTGAGCAGTTCTTC CASSFQQGGEQFF TRBV5-1 - TRBJ2-1 TRBD1
TGTGCCAGCAGATGGACTAGCGGGAGTGGCGGTGAGCAGTTCTTC CASRWTSGSGGEQFF TRBV6-5 - TRBJ2-1 TRBD2
TGTGCCAGCAGTTCCTTAGGCGGTTCAGATACGCAGTATTTT CASSSLGGSDTQYF TRBV27 - TRBJ2-3 -
TGTGCCAGCAGTTCCTTGGACAGGGGCCACGAGCAGTACTTC CASSSLDRGHEQYF TRBV6-5 - TRBJ2-7 TRBD1
TGTGCCACCAGTGATTCGGGACTCCGAAGCTCCTACAATGAGCAGTTCTTC CATSDSGLRSSYNEQFF TRBV24-1 - TRBJ2-1 -
TGTGCCAGCAGTCGACAGGTAGGCAATCAGCCCCAGCATTTT CASSRQVGNQPQHF TRBV28 few TRBJ1-5 -
TGTGCCAGCTCATTCGGGACAGGGGAAGGATTATGGGGCAATCAGCCCCAGCATTTT CASSFGTGEGLWGNQPQHF TRBV18 once TRBJ1-5 TRBD1
TGTGCCAGCAGCTCCCCGGGACAGGCTACTACATCCTATGGCTACACCTTC CASSSPGQATTSYGYTF TRBV7-2 - TRBJ1-2 TRBD1